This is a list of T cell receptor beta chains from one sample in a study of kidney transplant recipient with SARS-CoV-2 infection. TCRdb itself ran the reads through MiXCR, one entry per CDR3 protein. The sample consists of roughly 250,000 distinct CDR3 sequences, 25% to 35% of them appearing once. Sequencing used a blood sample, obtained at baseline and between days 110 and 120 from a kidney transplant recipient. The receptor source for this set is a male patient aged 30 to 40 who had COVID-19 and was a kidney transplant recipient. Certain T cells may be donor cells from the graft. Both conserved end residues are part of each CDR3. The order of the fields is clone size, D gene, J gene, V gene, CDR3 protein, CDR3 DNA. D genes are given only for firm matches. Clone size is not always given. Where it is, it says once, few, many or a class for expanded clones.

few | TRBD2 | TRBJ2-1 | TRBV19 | CASRKRGGPDEQFF | TGTGCCAGTAGAAAGCGGGGGGGCCCGGATGAGCAGTTCTTC
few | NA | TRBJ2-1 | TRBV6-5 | CASSSGGVLFDEQFF | TGTGCCAGCAGTTCAGGGGGGGTCTTGTTCGATGAGCAGTTCTTC
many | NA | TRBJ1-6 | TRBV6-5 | CASTEGGVDNSPLHF | TGTGCCAGCACCGAAGGGGGAGTGGATAATTCACCCCTCCACTTT
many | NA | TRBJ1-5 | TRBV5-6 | CASSSTTMVSNQPQHF | TGTGCCAGCAGCTCCACAACCATGGTCAGCAATCAGCCCCAGCATTTT
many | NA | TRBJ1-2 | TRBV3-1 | CASSTRFTLRKTYGYTF | TGTGCCAGCAGCACTAGGTTCACCCTTCGAAAGACCTATGGCTACACCTTC
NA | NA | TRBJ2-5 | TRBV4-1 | CASSPGIDWQETQYF | TGCGCCAGCAGCCCAGGGATTGACTGGCAAGAGACCCAGTACTTC
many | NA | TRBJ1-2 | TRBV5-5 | CASFSLVSRKTYGYTF | TGTGCCAGCTTTTCGCTTGTCTCGCGAAAGACCTATGGCTACACCTTC
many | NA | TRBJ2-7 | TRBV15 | CATSREGGAEYEQYF | TGTGCCACCAGCAGAGAAGGTGGGGCAGAATACGAGCAGTACTTC
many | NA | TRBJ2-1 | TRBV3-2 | CASSLAGDNEQFF | TGTGCCAGCAGCCTAGCGGGGGACAATGAGCAGTTCTTC
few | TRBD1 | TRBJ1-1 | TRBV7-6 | CASSLAGTGLNTEAFF | TGTGCCAGCAGCTTAGCGGGGACAGGATTAAACACTGAAGCTTTCTTT
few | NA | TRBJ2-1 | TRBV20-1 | CSALSLAHLLNEQFF | TGCAGTGCTTTATCCCTAGCGCACCTACTAAATGAGCAGTTCTTC
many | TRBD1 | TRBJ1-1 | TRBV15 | CATSRDFDRGPVTEAFF | TGTGCCACCAGCAGAGATTTTGACAGGGGGCCGGTGACTGAAGCTTTCTTT
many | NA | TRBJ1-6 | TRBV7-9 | CASDSTEKNSPLHF | TGTGCCTCCGACTCCACAGAAAAGAATTCACCCCTCCACTTT
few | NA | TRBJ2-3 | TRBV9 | CASSGRQSTDTQYF | TGTGCCAGCAGCGGACGACAAAGCACAGATACGCAGTATTTT
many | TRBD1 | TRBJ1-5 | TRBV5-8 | CASSHGQGLSNQPQHF | TGTGCCAGCAGCCATGGACAGGGCTTAAGCAATCAGCCCCAGCATTTT
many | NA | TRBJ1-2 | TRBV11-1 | CASSLPIKAGKTYGYTF | TGTGCCAGCAGCCTTCCCATTAAGGCTGGAAAGACCTATGGCTACACCTTC
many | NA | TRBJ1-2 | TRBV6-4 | CASSMNISHGKTYGYTF | TGTGCCAGCAGTATGAACATCTCACACGGAAAGACCTATGGCTACACCTTC
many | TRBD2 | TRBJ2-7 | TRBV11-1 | CASSKREGHYEQYF | TGTGCCAGCAGTAAGCGGGAGGGCCACTACGAGCAGTACTTC
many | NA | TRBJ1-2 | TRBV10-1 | CASSITARSRKTYGYTF | TGCGCCAGCAGTATAACTGCAAGATCGCGAAAGACCTATGGCTACACCTTC
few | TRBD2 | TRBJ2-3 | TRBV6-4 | CASRAGLAGDTQYF | TGTGCCAGCAGAGCCGGACTAGCTGGGGATACGCAGTATTTT
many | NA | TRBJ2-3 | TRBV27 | CASSLWGRVGDTQYF | TGTGCCAGCAGTTTATGGGGCAGGGTCGGCGATACGCAGTATTTT
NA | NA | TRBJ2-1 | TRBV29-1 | CSVLGPFGDGGNEQFF | TGCAGCGTCTTGGGACCGTTTGGGGACGGGGGTAATGAGCAGTTCTTC
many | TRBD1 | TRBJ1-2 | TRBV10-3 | CAIWDRVEDGYTF | TGTGCCATCTGGGACAGGGTAGAGGATGGCTACACCTTC
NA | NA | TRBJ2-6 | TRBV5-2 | CASNLVGEYTKSGQRLTF | TGTGCCAGCAATTTAGTCGGAGAGTACACAAAGTCGGGCCAACGCCTGACTTTC
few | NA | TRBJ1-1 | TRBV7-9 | CASSRVLNGHTEAFF | TGTGCCAGCAGCCGGGTCCTCAACGGTCACACTGAAGCTTTCTTT
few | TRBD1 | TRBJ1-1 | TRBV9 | CASSALGQASTEAFF | TGTGCCAGCAGCGCGCTGGGACAGGCGAGCACTGAAGCTTTCTTT
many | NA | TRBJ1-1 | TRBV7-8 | CASSLERRFYTEAFF | TGTGCCAGCAGCTTAGAAAGACGGTTCTACACTGAAGCTTTCTTT
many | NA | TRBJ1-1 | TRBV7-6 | CASSLARPGENTEAFF | TGTGCCAGCAGCTTAGCGCGTCCGGGGGAGAACACTGAAGCTTTCTTT
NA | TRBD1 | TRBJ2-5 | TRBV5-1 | CASSLDPAGGGAETQYF | TGCGCCAGCAGCTTGGACCCCGCAGGGGGCGGCGCAGAGACCCAGTACTTC
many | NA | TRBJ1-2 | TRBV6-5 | CASSSTANYGYTF | TGTGCCAGCAGTTCGACAGCTAACTATGGCTACACCTTC
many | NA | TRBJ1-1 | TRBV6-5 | CASSYGGRSTEAFF | TGTGCCAGCAGTTACGGGGGGCGCAGCACTGAAGCTTTCTTT
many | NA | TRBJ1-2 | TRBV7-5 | CISVPETDIEVGKTYGYTF | NA
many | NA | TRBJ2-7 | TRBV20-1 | CSAKPTPPPAWIHEQYF | TGCAGTGCAAAGCCGACTCCCCCGCCCGCATGGATCCACGAGCAGTACTTC
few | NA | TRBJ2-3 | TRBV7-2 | CASSPEYLRTDTQYF | TGTGCCAGCAGCCCTGAATACCTCCGCACAGATACGCAGTATTTT
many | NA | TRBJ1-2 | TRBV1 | CTSSPRGVSPYGYTF | TGCACCAGCAGCCCCAGAGGGGTCTCCCCCTATGGCTACACCTTC
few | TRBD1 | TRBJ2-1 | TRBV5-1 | CASSKDRSNYNEQFF | TGCGCCAGCAGCAAGGACAGGTCTAACTACAATGAGCAGTTCTTC
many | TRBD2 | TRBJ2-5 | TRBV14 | CASSHATGTTTAETQYF | TGTGCCAGCAGCCACGCTACCGGGACTACGACTGCCGAGACCCAGTACTTC
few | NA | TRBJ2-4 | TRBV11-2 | CASSLNTALAKNIQYF | TGTGCCAGCAGCCTTAATACGGCTCTAGCCAAAAACATTCAGTACTTC
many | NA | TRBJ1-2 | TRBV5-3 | CARIPLVVRKTYGYTF | TGTGCCAGAATTCCTCTAGTGGTGAGAAAGACCTATGGCTACACCTTC
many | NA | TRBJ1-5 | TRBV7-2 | CASSLGGGVSNQPQHF | TGTGCCAGCAGCTTAGGGGGAGGGGTAAGCAATCAGCCCCAGCATTTT
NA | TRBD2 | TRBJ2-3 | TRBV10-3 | CAIQSGLAGGRNTDTQYF | TGTGCCATCCAGTCGGGACTAGCGGGAGGGCGGAACACAGATACGCAGTATTTT
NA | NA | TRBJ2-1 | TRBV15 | CATSRDSYNEQFF | TGTGCCACCAGCAGAGATTCCTACAATGAGCAGTTCTTC
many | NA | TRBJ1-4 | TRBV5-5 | CASSFVGSANEKLFF | TGTGCCAGCAGCTTCGTTGGGTCAGCTAATGAAAAACTGTTTTTT
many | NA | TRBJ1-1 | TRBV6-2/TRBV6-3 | CASSFRESVTEAFF | TGTGCCAGCAGTTTTAGGGAATCGGTCACTGAAGCTTTCTTT
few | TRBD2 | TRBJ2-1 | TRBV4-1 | CASSQERTSGRGTYNEQFF | TGCGCCAGCAGCCAAGAAAGAACTAGCGGGAGGGGGACCTACAATGAGCAGTTCTTC
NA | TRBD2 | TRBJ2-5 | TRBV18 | CASSSQASGGAETQYF | TGTGCCAGCTCTTCCCAGGCTAGCGGGGGTGCGGAGACCCAGTACTTC
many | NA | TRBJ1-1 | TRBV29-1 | CSVVAGVVNTEAFF | TGCAGCGTTGTCGCGGGTGTCGTGAACACTGAAGCTTTCTTT
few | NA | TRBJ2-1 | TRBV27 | CASIAPGLYNEQFF | TGTGCCAGCATTGCCCCTGGTCTCTACAATGAGCAGTTCTTC
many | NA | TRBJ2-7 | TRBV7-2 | CASSLDSENAYEQYF | TGTGCCAGCAGCTTAGACAGCGAGAACGCCTACGAGCAGTACTTC
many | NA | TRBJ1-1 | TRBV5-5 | CASSLVTGPEAFF | TGTGCCAGCAGCTTGGTAACCGGCCCTGAAGCTTTCTTT
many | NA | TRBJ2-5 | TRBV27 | CASSHRDHLETQYF | TGTGCCAGCAGCCACCGGGACCACCTCGAGACCCAGTACTTC
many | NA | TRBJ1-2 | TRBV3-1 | CASSSVTTLRKTYGYTF | TGTGCCAGCAGCAGTGTAACCACCCTTCGAAAGACCTATGGCTACACCTTC
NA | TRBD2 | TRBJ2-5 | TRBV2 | CASRETSGQETQYF | TGTGCCAGCAGGGAGACTAGCGGCCAAGAGACCCAGTACTTC
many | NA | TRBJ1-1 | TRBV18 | CASSPPGTMNTEAFF | TGTGCCAGCTCACCACCGGGCACCATGAACACTGAAGCTTTCTTT
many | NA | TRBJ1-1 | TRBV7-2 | CASSPPGRGSTEAFF | TGTGCCAGCAGCCCCCCGGGAAGGGGTTCCACTGAAGCTTTCTTT